A selection of T cell receptor beta chains follows, all from one sample in a study of control samples from healthy donors and cancer patients. Sequencing used immunoSEQ multiplex PCR; TCRdb keeps in-frame clones, though not all of them. Found here are 40,000 to 60,000 clones, 75% to 90% of them singletons; the top ten hold roughly 13%. The sequencing input was PBMCs. All receptors come from a man between 60 and 70 years old with head and neck cancer. Each CDR3 is given with its conserved first and last residue. The D gene is left open where the match is weak. Size is omitted from some rows. Given values are once, few, many or a class for expanded clones.

>TRBJ1-4|-|-|TRBV7-2
CASSLGQASRTNEKLFF
TGTGCCAGCAGCTTAGGACAGGCGAGTCGGACTAATGAAAAACTGTTTTTT
>TRBJ2-3|-|-|TRBV5-1
CASSLEGVGTDTQYF
TGCGCCAGCAGCTTGGAGGGCGTTGGCACAGATACGCAGTATTTT
>TRBJ2-7|-|-|TRBV10-3
CAISGNGAKHYEQYF
TGTGCCATCAGTGGCAATGGGGCTAAGCACTACGAGCAGTACTTC
>TRBJ1-2|-|-|TRBV28
CASTTYHGGRSYGYTF
TGTGCCAGCACCACTTACCACGGGGGAAGAAGCTATGGCTACACCTTC
>TRBJ2-7|-|-|TRBV4-1
CASSQTVGMVEQYF
TGCGCCAGCAGCCAAACGGTAGGCATGGTTGAGCAGTACTTC
>TRBJ2-7|-|-|TRBV3-1/TRBV3-2
CASSPSVGYEQYF
TGTGCCAGCAGCCCTTCAGTAGGCTACGAGCAGTACTTC
>TRBJ1-3|-|-|TRBV12-3/TRBV12-4
CASVLGSGNTIYF
TGTGCCAGCGTCTTAGGCTCTGGAAACACCATATATTTT
>TRBJ2-5|-|TRBD2|TRBV24-1
CATTDSGAQETQYF
TGTGCCACCACGGATAGCGGGGCCCAAGAGACCCAGTACTTC
>TRBJ2-7|-|TRBD2|TRBV23-1
CASSQTSGSIYEQYF
TGCGCCAGCAGTCAAACTAGCGGGAGTATCTACGAGCAGTACTTC
>TRBJ1-2|once|TRBD1|TRBV10-3
CAIQGDDYGYTF
TGTGCCATCCAGGGGGATGACTATGGCTACACCTTC
>TRBJ1-3|-|-|TRBV5-1
CASSLEGSTGFGNTIYF
TGCGCCAGCAGCTTGGAGGGATCCACAGGGTTTGGAAACACCATATATTTT
>TRBJ1-1|-|-|TRBV13
CASSILQGIPEAFF
TGTGCCAGCAGCATCCTACAGGGTATACCTGAAGCTTTCTTT
>TRBJ2-7|-|-|TRBV10-3
CAISEFQDRPYEQYF
TGTGCCATCAGTGAGTTTCAAGACAGACCTTACGAGCAGTACTTC
>TRBJ2-3|-|TRBD1|TRBV28
CASSRSDRTDTQYF
TGTGCCAGCAGTCGCTCGGACAGGACAGATACGCAGTATTTT
>TRBJ2-6|-|-|TRBV6-1
CASSEASSPSSGANVLTF
TGTGCCAGCAGTGAAGCGTCCAGTCCTAGCTCTGGGGCCAACGTCCTGACTTTC
>TRBJ2-3|-|-|TRBV29-1
CSVRGQGGADTQYF
TGCAGCGTGCGGGGGCAGGGAGGAGCGGATACGCAGTATTTT
>TRBJ1-1|-|-|TRBV3-1/TRBV3-2
CASSKKELGVYLGGAFF
TGTGCCAGCAGCAAAAAAGAGCTTGGTGTTTATCTTGGGGGAGCTTTCTTT
>TRBJ2-3|once|-|TRBV9
CASSVGAHRSRATTSTDTQYF
TGTGCCAGCAGCGTTGGGGCCCATAGGTCCCGAGCGACAACTAGCACAGATACGCAGTATTTT
>TRBJ2-7|once|-|TRBV30
CAWTRRGGIYEQYF
TGTGCCTGGACGCGCAGGGGGGGGATCTACGAGCAGTACTTC
>TRBJ2-5|-|TRBD2|TRBV9
CASSVGLGTSGMNDGTQYF
TGTGCCAGCAGCGTAGGCCTCGGGACTAGCGGGATGAATGACGGGACCCAGTACTTC
>TRBJ2-1|-|TRBD1|TRBV19
CASETGGSLSYNEQFF
TGTGCCAGCGAGACAGGGGGCTCGCTCTCCTACAATGAGCAGTTCTTC
>TRBJ1-1|-|-|TRBV30
CAWSKDRRGTEAFF
TGTGCCTGGTCTAAGGACAGAAGGGGTACTGAAGCTTTCTTT
>TRBJ1-2|-|-|TRBV6-1
CASSDLDRANYGYTF
TGTGCCAGCAGTGATCTGGACAGAGCTAACTATGGCTACACCTTC
>TRBJ2-4|once|TRBD1|TRBV23-1
CASSQKQGALAKNIQYF
TGCGCCAGCAGTCAGAAGCAGGGGGCACTAGCCAAAAACATTCAGTACTTC
>TRBJ2-1|-|-|TRBV5-4
CASSLERNEQFF
TGTGCCAGCAGCTTGGAGCGGAATGAGCAGTTCTTC
>TRBJ2-7|-|-|TRBV18
CASSPPGHGHYEQYF
TGTGCCAGCTCACCACCGGGACACGGACACTACGAGCAGTACTTC
>TRBJ2-5|-|TRBD1|TRBV5-4
CASSPGQGAMETQYF
TGTGCCAGCAGCCCCGGACAGGGGGCGATGGAGACCCAGTACTTC
>TRBJ1-1|-|TRBD1|TRBV7-2
CASSLGFTRGAAFF
TGTGCCAGCAGCTTAGGATTTACCAGGGGGGCAGCTTTCTTT
>TRBJ2-7|-|TRBD2|TRBV30
CAWAGGGYEQYF
TGTGCCTGGGCGGGGGGTGGCTACGAGCAGTACTTC
>TRBJ2-2|-|TRBD2|TRBV28
CASSGPSGRYTGELFF
TGTGCCAGCAGTGGGCCTAGCGGACGATACACCGGGGAGCTGTTTTTT
>TRBJ2-6|once|-|TRBV28
CASSSGSTPGANVLTF
TGTGCCAGCAGTTCCGGCAGCACCCCTGGGGCCAACGTCCTGACTTTC
>TRBJ1-5|-|-|TRBV12-3/TRBV12-4
CASSVSDQPQHF
TGTGCCAGCAGCGTCAGTGATCAGCCCCAGCATTTT
>TRBJ2-5|few|TRBD1|TRBV30
CAWSPGTDNRETQYF
TGTGCCTGGAGTCCCGGGACAGATAATCGGGAGACCCAGTACTTC
>TRBJ2-5|-|TRBD2|TRBV7-9
CASSLNGLAGQETQYF
TGTGCCAGCAGTTTAAACGGACTAGCGGGACAAGAGACCCAGTACTTC
>TRBJ1-1|-|-|TRBV6-6
CASNGGAYGTEAFF
TGTGCCAGCAACGGGGGGGCTTACGGCACTGAAGCTTTCTTT